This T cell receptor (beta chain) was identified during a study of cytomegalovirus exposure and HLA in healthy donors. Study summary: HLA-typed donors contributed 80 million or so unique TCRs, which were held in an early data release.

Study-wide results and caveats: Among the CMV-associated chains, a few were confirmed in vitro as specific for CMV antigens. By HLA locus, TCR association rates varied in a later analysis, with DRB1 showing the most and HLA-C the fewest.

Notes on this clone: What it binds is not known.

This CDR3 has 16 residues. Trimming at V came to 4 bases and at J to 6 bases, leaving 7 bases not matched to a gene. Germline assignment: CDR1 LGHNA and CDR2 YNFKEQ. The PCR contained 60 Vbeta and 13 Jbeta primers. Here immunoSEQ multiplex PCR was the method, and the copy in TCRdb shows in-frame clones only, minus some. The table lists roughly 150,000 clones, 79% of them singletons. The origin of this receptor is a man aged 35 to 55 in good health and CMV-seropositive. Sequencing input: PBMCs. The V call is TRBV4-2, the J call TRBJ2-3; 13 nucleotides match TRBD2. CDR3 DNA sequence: TGTGCCAGCAGCCGTGGGACTAGCGGGGATGGGGATACGCAGTATTTT. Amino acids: CASSRGTSGDGDTQYF.